This T cell receptor (beta chain) appears in the sequencing data of a study of blood T cell repertoires in COVID-19. Across the study: In each case, the material was cDNA or gDNA derived from T cells, B-cell-depleted T cells, or PBMCs.

V was clipped by 7 bases and J by 2 bases; unmatched bases: 8. The CDR3 loop spans 15 amino acids. CDR1 is LNHDA, CDR2 SQIVND, per germline (reference sequence). Under the authors' procedure: Nucleated cell number was recorded as an estimate derived from reference gene primer amplification. The method was immunoSEQ multiplex PCR; TCRdb's version includes in-frame clones alone and lacks a portion of them. The DNA was the basis for D and trimming; V, J and clone size are from that table. The sample lists some 190,000 clones; more than 70% were seen once. The sequenced sample was peripheral blood. The chain uses TRBV19 and TRBJ2-3, with TRBD2 identical over 8 bases. This receptor was obtained from a middle-aged woman who had recovered from COVID-19. The CDR3 reads CASKHSGAYTDTQYF. In DNA, the CDR3 is TGTGCCAGTAAGCATAGCGGGGCTTACACAGATACGCAGTATTTT.